This T cell receptor beta chain was recovered during a study of cytomegalovirus exposure and HLA in healthy donors. Overall study: Early on, a data release was issued that held approximately 78 million unique TCRs from HLA-typed donors. Points from the study as a whole: Researchers catalogued some 160 TCR beta chains as cytomegalovirus-associated.

While unrecorded immune exposures were likely, the donors were nominally healthy when sampled. Points on this clone: Its antigen is unknown.

60 Vbeta and 13 Jbeta primers were used in PCR. Measured with immunoSEQ multiplex PCR; TCRdb has only the in-frame clones, and not every one. Among roughly 190,000 clones, around 81% were seen once, and the ten largest hold around 1.9%. The CDR3 is 15 amino acids. Germline lookup yields CDR1 SGHTA and CDR2 FQGNSA. V gave up 4 bases and J gave up 7 bases; unmatched junction bases: 7. This sequence was found in a woman aged 25 to 39 in good health and CMV-seropositive. The specimen sequenced was PBMCs. The rearrangement joins TRBV7-2 to TRBJ2-4; 10 nucleotides align to TRBD1. The CDR3 is CASSYQRTGGNIQYF. For the CDR3, the DNA is TGTGCCAGCAGCTATCAACGGACAGGGGGGAACATTCAGTACTTC.